This is a list of T cell receptor beta chains from one sample in a study of CD4 T cells in relation to SARS-CoV-2 and coronaviruses. No antigens are known for them. Sequencing used immunoSEQ multiplex PCR; TCRdb keeps in-frame clones, though not all of them. The sample has 25,000 to 35,000 clones; roughly 72% are singletons. The sample was CD4+ T cells from PBMCs, cultured in vitro. The receptor source for this set is a human donor in good health. The CDR3 runs from the conserved cysteine through the conserved F or W.

j_call v_call cdr3_aa
TRBJ2-7 TRBV7-2 CASSSLAAYEQYF
TRBJ2-4 TRBV5-1 CASSFAGAEGIQYF
TRBJ1-3 TRBV4-1 CASSRYGTGPPGNTIYF
TRBJ2-7 TRBV5-4 CASSLDGGRDEQYF
TRBJ1-1 TRBV18 CASSSQGQEGTEAFF
TRBJ1-5 TRBV18 CASSPHADSNQPQHF
TRBJ1-4 TRBV3-1/TRBV3-2 CASSPLQGEGEKLFF
TRBJ1-2 TRBV20-1 CSARVGHLTF
TRBJ2-3 TRBV6-2/TRBV6-3 CASSRGLATDTQYF
TRBJ2-7 TRBV7-2 CASSFGQTSSYEQYF
TRBJ1-6 TRBV18 CASSLGTANNSPLHF
TRBJ2-4 TRBV24-1 CAAVWDIQYF
TRBJ2-7 TRBV7-9 CASSSFRNEQYF
TRBJ1-1 TRBV30 CAWTRRTEAFF
TRBJ2-2 TRBV7-3 CASSPRPTGELFF
TRBJ1-2 TRBV3-1/TRBV3-2 CASSLNREYGYTF
TRBJ2-7 TRBV2 CASNRPLESEQYF
TRBJ2-3 TRBV3-1/TRBV3-2 CASSQRGGGRDTQYF
TRBJ2-1 TRBV18 CASSPLYQTQGPSSYNEQFF
TRBJ2-3 TRBV7-9 CASSSSGGWTDTQYF
TRBJ2-7 TRBV5-1 CASSLAGSYEQYF
TRBJ2-5 TRBV11-2 CASSLGGSGEETQYF
TRBJ2-2 TRBV7-2 CASSPRTGDTGELFF
TRBJ1-4 TRBV12-3/TRBV12-4 CASSWTGVKLFF
TRBJ2-7 TRBV7-2 CASSLASSSRYEQYF
TRBJ2-1 TRBV6-2/TRBV6-3 CASSLRDRGLNEQFF